This entry lists 18 T cell receptor beta chains sequenced from one sample in a study of T cells in Graves' hyperthyroidism and ophthalmopathy. TCR beta CDR3 sequences were amplified from RNA transcripts. TCR CDR3 underwent first-round RT-PCR with the HTBI primer set. TCRdb passed the multiplex PCR reads through MiXCR, listing each CDR3 protein once. The sample shows roughly 330,000 distinct CDR3 sequences, approximately 16% of them seen only once. Input material: blood. The receptors come from a man aged 30 to 45 with Graves' hyperthyroidism.

This clonotype was observed at least ten times. This chain links TRBV5-1 with TRBJ1-1; 8 nucleotides agree with TRBD1. Trimming cost V 4 bases and J 2 bases; bases outside gene matches: 4. The germline gives CDR1 SGHRS, CDR2 YFSETQ. This CDR3 is built from 14 residues. CDR3 in DNA: TGCGCCAGCAGCCGGGACAGGTCTAACACTGAAGCTTTCTTT. Translated, it gives CASSRDRSNTEAFF.

The chain carries TRBV7-6 and TRBJ1-1; D gene uncertain. The CDR3 consists of 14 residues. V lost 3 bases and J 8 bases, leaving 16 bases between the germline ends. In germline, CDR1 is SGHVS, CDR2 FNYEAQ. Written as DNA, the CDR3 is TGTGCCAGCAGCTTTACCCCGACCTCAGGAGAAGCTTTCTTT. Protein: CASSFTPTSGEAFF. Full variable domain (missing parts from reference TRBV7-6 and TRBJ1-1): GAGVSQSPRYKVTKRGQDVALRCDPISGHVSLYWYRQALGQGPEFLTYFNYEAQQDKSGLPNDRFSAERPEGSISTLTIQRTEQRDSAMYRCASSFTPTSGEAFFGQGTRLTVV.

This clonotype was detected ten times or more. The junction differs from germline at one of its ends, possibly a read error. The chain combines TRBV12-3 or TRBV12-4 with TRBJ2-7; D possibly corresponds to TRBD2 (6 bases). This CDR3 is 14 amino acids long. CDR3 coding DNA: TGTGCCAGCAGTGTAGCGGAGAGCTCCTACGAGCAGTACTTC. Protein: CASSVAESSYEQYF.

This clonotype has ten or more counts. The gene calls are TRBV28 and TRBJ2-1, with D perhaps TRBD1 (6 bases). Per germline, CDR1 MDHEN and CDR2 SYDVKM. CDR3 length: 19 amino acids. The ends were cut back, 5 bases at V and 0 bases at J, with 23 bases in the middle. CDR3 in DNA: TGTGCCAGCAGTCCCCCGACACCCCCGGGACACCTCTCCTACAATGAGCAGTTCTTC. It specifies CASSPPTPPGHLSYNEQFF.

Ten or more counts support this clonotype. The chain links TRBV6-1 to TRBJ2-2; 9 bases are a match to TRBD1. Germline lookup yields CDR1 MNHNS and CDR2 SASEGT. The CDR3 is 19 amino acids. The V gene end was trimmed by 4 bases and the J gene end by 1 base; junction bases not matched to a gene: 13. As DNA, the CDR3 is TGTGCCAGCAGTGTTGGTGGGACAGGGAGGTTGGTGAACACCGGGGAGCTGTTTTTT. Its translation is CASSVGGTGRLVNTGELFF.

This clonotype was detected many times. The V gene is TRBV20-1, the J gene TRBJ2-7, with 7 bases matching TRBD1. Trimming at V came to 5 bases and at J to 2 bases, leaving 9 bases not matched to a gene. The CDR3 totals 14 residues. Looked up from germline, CDR1 is DFQATT and CDR2 is SNEGSKA (reference sequence). The CDR3 region is CSAVIGTEPYEQYF. As DNA, the CDR3 is TGCAGTGCTGTGATTGGGACAGAGCCCTACGAGCAGTACTTC.

This clonotype was found a few times. The rearrangement joins TRBV4-2 to TRBJ2-7; D is unresolved. The CDR3 consists of 12 residues. The V and J ends lost 0 bases and 5 bases respectively, with 5 bases between them. Germline loops: CDR1 LGHNA, CDR2 YNFKEQ. CDR3 nucleotides: TGTGCCAGCAGCCAAGATGTCCACGAGCAGTACTTC. Protein: CASSQDVHEQYF.

Many counts were recorded for this clonotype. The chain recombines TRBV29-1 with TRBJ2-1, with D uncertain. Trimming stripped 0 bases from V and 9 bases from J, with 6 bases between. Germline V gives CDR1 SQVTM, CDR2 ANQGSEA. The CDR3 contains 11 residues. The CDR3 loop reads CSVEDQVEQFF. The CDR3, as DNA: TGCAGCGTTGAAGATCAGGTTGAGCAGTTCTTC.

The chain uses TRBV15 and TRBJ2-2, with D tentatively TRBD2 (6 bases). The germline CDR1 and CDR2 sequences are LNHNV and YYDKDF (reference sequence). The CDR3 is made up of 17 amino acids. Trimming cost V 9 bases and J 1 base, with 21 bases left between them. As DNA, the CDR3 is TGTGCCACGGGGCCTGAGGGACTCTCCTTGAACACCGGGGAGCTGTTTTTT. Encoded protein: CATGPEGLSLNTGELFF. Looking up the rest from reference TRBV15 and TRBJ2-2 gives the full variable domain: DAMVIQNPRYQVTQFGKPVTLSCSQTLNHNVMYWYQQKSSQAPKLLFHYYDKDFNNEADTPDNFQSRRPNTSFCFLDIRSPGLGDTAMYLCATGPEGLSLNTGELFFGEGSRLTVL.

The DNA of the CDR3 is TGTGCCAGCAGCCCTCCCGGGACAGGGGTAACTAACACCGGGGAGCTGTTTTTT. Its protein is CASSPPGTGVTNTGELFF. The chain is built from TRBV5-4 and TRBJ2-2, with TRBD1 identical over 10 bases. From germline, CDR1 is SGHNT and CDR2 YYREEE (reference sequence). V shed 4 bases and J 2 bases; nucleotides not matched to a gene: 11. This CDR3 is 18 amino acids long.

At least ten counts were recorded for this clonotype. The rearrangement joins TRBV6-1 to TRBJ2-7, with TRBD1 matching 8 bases. J was trimmed by 2 bases and V by 5 bases; bases with no gene match: 8. Germline loops: CDR1 MNHNS, CDR2 SASEGT. This CDR3 comprises 15 residues. This CDR3 reads CASSSIQGEAYEQYF. The CDR3 DNA is TGTGCCAGCAGTTCAATACAGGGGGAGGCCTACGAGCAGTACTTC.

There are many counts of this clonotype. The V and J genes are TRBV6-1 and TRBJ2-1; perhaps D is TRBD1 or TRBD2 (5 bases each). CDR1 and CDR2 (germline): MNHNS, SASEGT. The CDR3 covers 15 residues. V lost 5 bases to trimming and J lost 4 bases, with 15 bases between them. The CDR3 is CASSRGVRGYNEQFF. CDR3 coding DNA: TGTGCCAGCAGTCGAGGTGTGAGGGGTTACAATGAGCAGTTCTTC.

This clonotype was recorded at least ten times. DNA for the CDR3: TGTGCCAGAGAGGGACAGGGGGCCTCTCAGCCCCAGCATTTT. Translated: CAREGQGASQPQHF. This chain links TRBV2 with TRBJ1-5; 12 bases agree with TRBD1. This CDR3 is 14 amino acids long. Germline assignment: CDR1 SNHLY and CDR2 FYNNEI. The V segment lost 9 bases and the J segment 6 bases; nucleotides outside the gene matches: 6.

Worth noting for this clonotype: This may be a read error: a much more frequent sequence differs by one nucleotide. V and J are TRBV2 and TRBJ2-2; a possible D gene is TRBD2 (8 bases). The CDR3 is 15 residues long. From germline, CDR1 is SNHLY and CDR2 FYNNEI. CDR3 sequence: CASSLSGTAGGELSF. For the CDR3, the DNA is TGTGCCAGCAGCCTTTCCGGGACAGCCGGGGGGGAGCTGTCTTTT.

The J gene is TRBJ2-3, the V gene TRBV29-1; no clear D gene. CDR1 SQVTM and CDR2 ANQGSEA come from the germline V gene. CDR3 size: 12 residues. V lost 6 bases, J lost 1 base, and 8 bases lay in between. The CDR3 bases are TGCAGCGTGCCACGGGGCACAGATACGCAGTATTTT. The encoded protein is CSVPRGTDTQYF.

This clonotype was observed at least ten times. The gene calls are TRBV27 and TRBJ2-2; no firm D call. Trimming removed 5 bases from V and 2 bases from J, with 15 bases in between. CDR3 length equals 16 residues. Germline values: CDR1 MNHEY, CDR2 SMNVEV (reference sequence). The CDR3 loop is CASSPAPNLNTGELFF. CDR3 DNA: TGTGCCAGCAGTCCCGCCCCAAACCTCAACACCGGGGAGCTGTTTTTT.

This chain links TRBV29-1 with TRBJ1-2; the D gene is possibly TRBD1 (5 bases). The CDR3 covers 11 residues. The germline V gene encodes CDR1 SQVTM and CDR2 ANQGSEA. Trimming removed 7 bases at V and 6 bases at J, with 12 bases between. CDR3 coding DNA: TGCAGCGCCTCCGGGACGGATGGCTACACCTTC. It yields the protein CSASGTDGYTF. Based on the CDR3 plus reference TRBV29-1 and TRBJ1-2, the full variable domain is SAVISQKPSRDICQRGTSLTIQCQVDSQVTMMFWYRQQPGQSLTLIATANQGSEATYESGFVIDKFPISRPNLTFSTLTVSNMSPEDSSIYLCSASGTDGYTFGSGTRLTVV.

The V call is TRBV29-1, the J call TRBJ1-6, with 10 bases that match TRBD1. This CDR3 has 14 amino acids. The germline gives CDR1 SQVTM, CDR2 ANQGSEA. Trimming cost V 4 bases and J 8 bases; bases outside gene matches: 5. The CDR3 DNA sequence: TGCAGCGTTGGTATCGGGACAGGGGATTCACCCCTCCACTTT. As protein: CSVGIGTGDSPLHF. The whole variable domain, remainder taken from reference TRBV29-1 and TRBJ1-6, is SAVISQKPSRDICQRGTSLTIQCQVDSQVTMMFWYRQQPGQSLTLIATANQGSEATYESGFVIDKFPISRPNLTFSTLTVSNMSPEDSSIYLCSVGIGTGDSPLHFGNGTRLTVT.